These 6 T cell receptor beta chains were all obtained from the same sample, sequenced in a study of blood T cell repertoires in COVID-19 (dated by TCRdb to 2018 to 2020). Library creation used the immunoSEQ multiplex PCR assay. Imported from immuneACCESS, the table was reduced by TCRdb to in-frame sequences with V and J called. These copies leave out some clones; in studies compared against another copy, an unresolved V gene accounts for under half, and the cause of the remainder is not known. The sample records roughly 390,000 clones, 70% to 90% of which are singletons. The ten largest clones capture 10% of the sample. Material: peripheral blood. The origin of the receptors is a woman aged 25 to 45 with COVID-19, enrolled during active disease.

As regards this clone: Other DNA sequences of this sample code for an identical CDR3. This rearrangement joins TRBV20-1 to TRBJ1-2, with D possibly TRBD1 on 5 matching bases. V was shortened by 2 bases and J by 8 bases, with 9 bases between the two germline ends. Germline CDR1 and CDR2: DFQATT and SNEGSKA (reference sequence). The CDR3 runs to 11 residues. DNA for the CDR3: TGCAGTGCTAGACAGGGAGGGGGCTACACCTTC. Protein product: CSARQGGGYTF.

The chain uses TRBV9 and TRBJ2-3; weak D call: TRBD1 (6 bases). Trimming stripped 3 bases from V and 4 bases from J, with 12 bases between. CDR1 and CDR2 from the germline V gene are SGDLS and YYNGEE. The CDR3 spans 14 residues. The CDR3, as DNA: TGTGCCAGCAGCGCCAGGGGTTCATCAGATACGCAGTATTTT. As protein: CASSARGSSDTQYF.

The V and J genes are TRBV15 and TRBJ2-3; TRBD2 aligns across 13 bases. Germline assignment: CDR1 LNHNV and CDR2 YYDKDF (reference sequence). The ends lost 6 bases at V and 3 bases at J; junction bases unmatched: 12. This CDR3 is 18 amino acids long. CDR3 amino acids: CATRENKGLAGVTDTQYF. CDR3 nucleotides: TGTGCCACCAGAGAAAACAAAGGACTAGCGGGAGTAACAGATACGCAGTATTTT.

The V gene is TRBV6-5, the J gene TRBJ1-5; 7 bases are shared with TRBD1. This CDR3 comprises 15 residues. The trim removed 7 bases at V and 0 bases at J, leaving 6 bases unmatched. Per germline, CDR1 MNHEY and CDR2 SVGAGI. CDR3 sequence: CASKTRGDSNQPQHF. CDR3 nucleotide sequence: TGTGCCAGCAAGACCAGGGGGGATAGCAATCAGCCCCAGCATTTT.

V usage is TRBV6-6 and J usage is TRBJ1-5, with TRBD1 matching 8 bases. CDR3 size: 15 residues. Germline assignment: CDR1 MNHNY and CDR2 SVGAGI (reference sequence). J was trimmed by 4 bases and V by 3 bases; bases with no gene match: 5. CDR3 sequence reads: CASSYSGQVNQPQHF. DNA for the CDR3: TGTGCCAGCAGTTATTCGGGACAGGTGAATCAGCCCCAGCATTTT.

This rearrangement joins TRBV6-5 to TRBJ1-2; D is undetermined. Germline CDR1 is MNHEY and CDR2 is SVGAGI. The CDR3 loop spans 12 amino acids. Between the trimmed V and J ends, which lost 6 bases and 4 bases, there was a span of 9 bases. CDR3 sequence: CASRGNSYGYTF. The CDR3 DNA is TGTGCCAGCAGGGGTAACAGCTATGGCTACACCTTC.